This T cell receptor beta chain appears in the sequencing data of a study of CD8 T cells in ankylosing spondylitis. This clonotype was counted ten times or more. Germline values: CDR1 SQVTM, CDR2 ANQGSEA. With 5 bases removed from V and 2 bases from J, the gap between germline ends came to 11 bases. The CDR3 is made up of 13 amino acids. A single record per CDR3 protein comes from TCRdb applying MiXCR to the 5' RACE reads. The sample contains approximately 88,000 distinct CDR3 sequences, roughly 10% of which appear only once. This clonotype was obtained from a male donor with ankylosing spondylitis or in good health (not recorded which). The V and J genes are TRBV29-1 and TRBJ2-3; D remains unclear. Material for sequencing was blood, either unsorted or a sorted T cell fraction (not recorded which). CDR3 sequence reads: CSVHLPNTDTQYF. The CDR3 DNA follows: TGCAGCGTTCATCTACCGAACACAGATACGCAGTATTTT.